This T cell receptor beta chain was sequenced in a study of blood T cell repertoires in COVID-19. About the research overall: Researchers got acute and convalescent COVID-19 samples from the United States, Italy and Spain.

Only in-frame clones appear in the TCRdb table, and some are missing; sequencing was by immunoSEQ multiplex PCR. The table shows about 60,000 clones, with more than 80% occurring only once. CDR1 and CDR2 from the germline V gene are MDHEN and SYDVKM. The CDR3 extends over 14 amino acids. Germline trimming cut 4 bases from V and 4 bases from J; bases unmatched to any gene: 4. This clone came up once. The TCR originated in a man aged 55-75 years with acute or convalescent COVID-19. This sequence joins TRBV28 and TRBJ1-1, with 9 bases matching TRBD1. The specimen sequenced was peripheral blood. CDR3 DNA sequence: TGTGCCAGCAGTTGGGACAGGGTTACCACTGAAGCTTTCTTT. It codes for CASSWDRVTTEAFF.